Below are 3 T cell receptor beta chains sequenced from a single sample in a study of Ad26.COV2.S vaccination and SARS-CoV-2 variants. Treatment denoted: roughly 18 received Ad26.COV2.S at low or high dose, single or two shots; roughly five received placebo; per-sample allocation not given. Samples were taken on day 63 after the first vaccine or placebo injection. The data were produced by immunoSEQ multiplex PCR, yet TCRdb's version contains in-frame clones alone and is incomplete. The sample consists of about 400,000 clones, about four fifths of them appearing once. The sequences come from peripheral blood, collected in a trial of Ad26.COV2.S vaccine versus placebo. These receptors were taken from a person aged 18-60 years who received the Ad26.COV2.S COVID-19 vaccine or a placebo.

This clone was seen more than once but under ten times. The chain carries TRBV18 and TRBJ1-4; maybe TRBD1 (5 bases). The germline CDR1 and CDR2 sequences are KGHSH and LQKENI. V dropped 3 bases and J dropped 8 bases, with 7 bases sitting between them. The CDR3 has 12 residues. The CDR3 DNA follows: TGTGCCAGCTCACCTGAGGGGGAAAAACTGTTTTTT. This translates into CASSPEGEKLFF.

This clone was observed once. The V and J genes are TRBV24-1 and TRBJ2-3, with a tentative D call TRBD1 (6 bases). This CDR3 spans 14 amino acids. Germline lookup yields CDR1 KGHDR and CDR2 SFDVKD. Trimming removed 7 bases at V and 0 bases at J, with 10 bases between. The CDR3 loop is CATRQTGSTDTQYF. The DNA of the CDR3 is TGTGCCACCAGACAAACAGGGAGCACAGATACGCAGTATTTT.

The chain joins TRBV11-2 to TRBJ2-7; no firm D call. CDR1 is SGHAT, CDR2 FQNNGV, per germline. The CDR3 sequence is 15 residues long. Trimming pared 0 bases from V and 1 base from J, leaving 10 bases between. The CDR3 sequence is CASSLDLGSSYEQYF. DNA of the CDR3: TGTGCCAGCAGCTTAGATCTCGGGTCGTCCTACGAGCAGTACTTC.